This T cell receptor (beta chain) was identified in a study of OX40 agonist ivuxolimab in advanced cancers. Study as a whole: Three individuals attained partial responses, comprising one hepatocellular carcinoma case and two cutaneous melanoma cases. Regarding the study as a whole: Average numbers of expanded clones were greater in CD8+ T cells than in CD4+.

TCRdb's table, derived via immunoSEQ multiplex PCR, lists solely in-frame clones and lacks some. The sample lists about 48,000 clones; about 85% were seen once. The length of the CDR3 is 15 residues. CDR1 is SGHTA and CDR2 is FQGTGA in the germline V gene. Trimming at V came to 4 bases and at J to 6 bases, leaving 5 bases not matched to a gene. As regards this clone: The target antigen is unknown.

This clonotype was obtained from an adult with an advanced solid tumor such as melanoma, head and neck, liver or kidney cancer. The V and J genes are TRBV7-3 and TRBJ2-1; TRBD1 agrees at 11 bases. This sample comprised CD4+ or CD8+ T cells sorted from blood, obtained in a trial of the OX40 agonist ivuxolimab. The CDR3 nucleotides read TGTGCCAGCAGCTCCGGGACAGGGGGGTTCAATGAGCAGTTCTTC. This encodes CASSSGTGGFNEQFF.